Below, 3 T cell receptor beta chains from the same sample are listed, as sequenced in a study of T-cell memory formation after mild COVID-19. TCRdb reprocessed the 5' RACE reads with MiXCR, giving one entry per CDR3 protein. The data contain more than 450,000 distinct CDR3 sequences, approximately 19% of them singletons. The sample taken for sequencing was PBMCs or a T cell subset sorted from them (not recorded which). Receptor source: an adult woman who had mild COVID-19 (a few samples of this study predate the infection). Cell type and time point are not known.

This clonotype was found a few times. The V call is TRBV7-8, the J call TRBJ2-5, with D perhaps TRBD2 (6 bases). This CDR3 has 15 residues. V lost 5 bases to trimming and J lost 6 bases, with 19 bases between them. Germline V CDR1 and CDR2: SGHVS, FQNEAQ. CDR3 in DNA: TGTGCCAGCAGCCTTCCCCGACTAGTGTTCAAGACCCAGTACTTC. Translated, it gives CASSLPRLVFKTQYF.

This clonotype has just a few counts. This chain uses TRBV15 with TRBJ1-1; D not resolved. Germline CDR1 is LNHNV and CDR2 is YYDKDF (reference sequence). The CDR3 is made up of 13 amino acids. Deletions cut 3 bases from V and 0 bases from J, with 5 bases between. The CDR3 DNA reads TGTGCCACCAGCAGTAGGGTGAACACTGAAGCTTTCTTT. This gives the protein CATSSRVNTEAFF.

Remarks on this clonotype: A much larger clone is a single base away; this may be a read error. V and J are TRBV7-6 and TRBJ2-7; 11 positions agree with TRBD2. V was clipped by 0 bases and J by 2 bases; unmatched bases: 0. CDR1 SGHVS and CDR2 FNYEAQ come from the germline V gene. The CDR3 has 15 residues. CDR3 nucleotides: TGTGCCAGCAGCTTAGCGACTAGCGGGGCCTACGAGCAGTACTTC. This translates into CASSLATSGAYEQYF.